What follows are 10 T cell receptor beta chains derived from one specimen sequenced in a study of blood T cells in healthy people across ages (dated by TCRdb to the mid-2010s). The protocol used for the library was 5' RACE. TCRdb names Illumina HiSeq 2500 as the instrument used. The second PCR ran for roughly 7 to 12 cycles and used a J-beta primer mix along with a sample-barcoded 5' primer. Starting from the raw public reads, TCRdb applied fastp trimming at Q25, assembled clones with MiXCR and retained in-frame beta chains. Every distinct CDR3 protein forms one entry, paired with its most common genes and DNA. Present in this sample are 650,000 to 1,000,000 distinct CDR3 sequences, 30% to 45% of which were seen just once. Of the sample, about an eighth is held by the ten largest clones. The sample consisted of blood. The receptors here all came from a man aged 18 to 29 in good health.

V is TRBV10-3 and J is TRBJ2-5; possibly TRBD2 for D (5 bases). Germline V gene data show CDR1 as ENHRY and CDR2 as SYGVKD. The CDR3 totals 14 residues. Between the trimmed V and J ends, which lost 6 bases and 2 bases, there was a span of 13 bases. Here the CDR3 reads CAISRAGEQETQYF. CDR3 coding DNA: TGTGCCATCAGCCGTGCCGGGGAGCAAGAGACCCAGTACTTC.

This rearrangement joins TRBV9 to TRBJ2-3, with D possibly TRBD1 on 5 matching bases. The CDR3 is 15 amino acids. Trimming cost V 6 bases and J 0 bases, with 14 bases left between them. Germline V lookup: CDR1 SGDLS, CDR2 YYNGEE. CDR3 DNA sequence: TGTGCCAGCACCGGAGCAGGGATCAGCACAGATACGCAGTATTTT. It yields the protein CASTGAGISTDTQYF.

V is TRBV19 and J is TRBJ2-1; TRBD1 agrees at 8 bases. The J segment lost 5 bases and the V segment lost 6 bases, leaving 9 bases of the junction unmatched. CDR1 is LNHDA and CDR2 is SQIVND in the germline V gene (reference sequence). The length of the CDR3 is 15 residues. The CDR3 DNA sequence: TGTGCCAGTAGGGAGGCCGGGACAGGCAACAATGAGCAGTTCTTC. Protein: CASREAGTGNNEQFF.

This rearrangement joins TRBV9 to TRBJ2-7; tentatively, D is TRBD1 (6 bases). CDR1 SGDLS and CDR2 YYNGEE come from the germline V gene. The CDR3 has 13 amino acids. Trimming stripped 6 bases from V and 7 bases from J, with 17 bases between. Here the CDR3 DNA reads TGTGCCAGCACCCGGACAGAGCACAATGAGCAGTACTTC. It yields the protein CASTRTEHNEQYF.

This clonotype was detected ten times or more. CDR3 sequence reads: CSGIGAGTDTQYF. The CDR3 nucleotides read TGCAGTGGAATAGGGGCCGGAACAGATACGCAGTATTTT. The chain carries TRBV20-1 and TRBJ2-3; a weak D match, TRBD1 (5 bases). Trimming pared 7 bases from V and 3 bases from J, leaving 14 bases between. The CDR3 length is 13 residues. The germline V gene encodes CDR1 DFQATT and CDR2 SNEGSKA (reference sequence).

This clonotype was counted many times. The chain has TRBV29-1 and TRBJ2-3, with D uncertain. Germline V gene lookup returns CDR1 SQVTM and CDR2 ANQGSEA. This CDR3 comprises 13 residues. V shed 4 bases and J shed 0 bases, with 8 bases lying between them. As DNA, the CDR3 is TGCAGCGTTGTAGGCCGTAGCACAGATACGCAGTATTTT. Translated, it gives CSVVGRSTDTQYF.

There are many counts of this clonotype. The gene calls are TRBV24-1 and TRBJ2-5; TRBD1 might be the D (6 bases). The V and J ends lost 3 bases and 2 bases respectively, with 9 bases between them. CDR1 is KGHDR, CDR2 SFDVKD, per germline. The CDR3 has 14 amino acids. Written as DNA, the CDR3 is TGTGCCACCAGTGATCCAGGGGAACAAGAGACCCAGTACTTC. Translation: CATSDPGEQETQYF.

In the case of this clonotype: A much more abundant neighbour one base away suggests this may be a read error. The chain carries TRBV4-1 and TRBJ2-1; no clear D gene. Germline V gene sequence: CDR1 MGHRA, CDR2 YSYEKL. The CDR3 is 13 amino acids. The CDR3, as DNA: TGCGTCAGCAGCCAAAGTCTTACGAATGAGCAGTTCTTC. Encoded protein: CVSSQSLTNEQFF.

This clonotype has just a few counts. The chain joins TRBV5-6 to TRBJ2-3; 10 bases map to TRBD2. The CDR3 length is 17 residues. Trimming took 2 bases from V and 2 from J; bases not matched to a gene: 8. Looked up from germline, CDR1 is SGHDT and CDR2 is YYEEEE. Written as DNA, the CDR3 is TGTGCCAGCAGCTTCTATGTAGCGGGGGGTAACACAGATACGCAGTATTTT. Amino acids: CASSFYVAGGNTDTQYF.

The V call is TRBV5-5, the J call TRBJ2-1; 9 positions match TRBD2. The length of the CDR3 is 17 residues. V trimming: 2 bases; J trimming: 2 bases; junction bases outside the gene matches: 8. Germline V CDR1 and CDR2: SGHKS, YYEKEE (reference sequence). CDR3 sequence (DNA): TGTGCCAGCAGCTTTCTGCTAGCGGGGAATCCCTACAATGAGCAGTTCTTC. Translated: CASSFLLAGNPYNEQFF.